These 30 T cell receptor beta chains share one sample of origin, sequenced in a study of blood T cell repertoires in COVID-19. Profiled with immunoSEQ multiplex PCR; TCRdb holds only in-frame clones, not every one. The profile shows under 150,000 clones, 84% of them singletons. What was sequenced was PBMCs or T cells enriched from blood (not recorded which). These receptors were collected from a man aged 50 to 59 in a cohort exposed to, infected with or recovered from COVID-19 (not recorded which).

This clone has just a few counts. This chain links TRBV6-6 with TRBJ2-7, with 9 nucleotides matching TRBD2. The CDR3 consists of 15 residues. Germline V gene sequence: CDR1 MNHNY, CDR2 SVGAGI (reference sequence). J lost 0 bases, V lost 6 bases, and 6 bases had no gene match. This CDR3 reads CASRPSGRSSYEQYF. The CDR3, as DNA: TGTGCCAGCAGACCCAGCGGGAGGAGCTCCTACGAGCAGTACTTC.

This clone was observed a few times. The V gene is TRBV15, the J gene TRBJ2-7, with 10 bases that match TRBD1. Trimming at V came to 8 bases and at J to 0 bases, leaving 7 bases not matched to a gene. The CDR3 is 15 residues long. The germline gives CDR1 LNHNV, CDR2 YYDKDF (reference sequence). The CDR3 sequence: CATSRDRGSSYEQYF. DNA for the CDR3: TGTGCCACCTCGCGGGACAGGGGATCCTCCTACGAGCAGTACTTC.

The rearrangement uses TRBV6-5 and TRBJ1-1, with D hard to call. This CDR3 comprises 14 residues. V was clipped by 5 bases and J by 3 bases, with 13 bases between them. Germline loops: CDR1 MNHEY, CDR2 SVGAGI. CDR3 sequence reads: CASSNRGGDTEAFF. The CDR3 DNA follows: TGTGCCAGCAGTAATCGGGGAGGTGACACTGAAGCTTTCTTT.

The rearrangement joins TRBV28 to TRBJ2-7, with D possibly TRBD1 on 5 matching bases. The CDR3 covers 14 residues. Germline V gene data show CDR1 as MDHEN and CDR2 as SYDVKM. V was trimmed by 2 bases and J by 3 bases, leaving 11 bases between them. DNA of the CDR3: TGTGCCAGCAGTTTAGGTGTAGGGGACTACGAGCAGTACTTC. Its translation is CASSLGVGDYEQYF. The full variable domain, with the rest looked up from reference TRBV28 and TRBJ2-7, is DVKVTQSSRYLVKRTGEKVFLECVQDMDHENMFWYRQDPGLGLRLIYFSYDVKMKEKGDIPEGYSVSREKKERFSLILESASTNQTSMYLCASSLGVGDYEQYFGPGTRLTVT.

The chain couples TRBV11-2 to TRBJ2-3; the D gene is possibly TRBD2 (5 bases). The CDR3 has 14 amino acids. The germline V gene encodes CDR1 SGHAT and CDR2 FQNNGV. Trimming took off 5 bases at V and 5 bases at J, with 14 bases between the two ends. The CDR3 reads CASSLDAGGDTQYF. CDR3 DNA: TGTGCCAGCAGCCTCGACGCGGGTGGAGATACGCAGTATTTT.

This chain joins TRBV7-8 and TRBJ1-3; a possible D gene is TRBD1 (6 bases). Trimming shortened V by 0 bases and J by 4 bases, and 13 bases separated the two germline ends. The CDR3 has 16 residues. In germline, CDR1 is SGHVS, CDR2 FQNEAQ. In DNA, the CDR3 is TGTGCCAGCAGCTTAGCGTTGGGGGCGACAGGAAACACCATATATTTT. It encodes CASSLALGATGNTIYF.

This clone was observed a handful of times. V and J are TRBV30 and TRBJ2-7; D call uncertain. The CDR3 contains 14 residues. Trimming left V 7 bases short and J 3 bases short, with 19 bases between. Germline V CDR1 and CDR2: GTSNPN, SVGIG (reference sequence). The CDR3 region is CASQWASTLYEQYF. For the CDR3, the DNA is TGTGCCTCCCAGTGGGCCTCTACCCTCTACGAGCAGTACTTC.

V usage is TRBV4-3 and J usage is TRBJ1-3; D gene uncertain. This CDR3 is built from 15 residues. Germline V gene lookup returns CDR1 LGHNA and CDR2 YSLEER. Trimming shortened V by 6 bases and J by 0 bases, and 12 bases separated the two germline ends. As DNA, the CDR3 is TGCGCCAGCAGTCTAGACTCGAGCTCTGGAAACACCATATATTTT. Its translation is CASSLDSSSGNTIYF.

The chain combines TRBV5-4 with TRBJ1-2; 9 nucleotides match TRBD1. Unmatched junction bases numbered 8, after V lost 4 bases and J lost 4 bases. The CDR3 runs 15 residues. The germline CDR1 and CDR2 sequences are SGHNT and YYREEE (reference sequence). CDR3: CASSIRDRETYGYTF. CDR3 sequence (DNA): TGTGCCAGCAGCATCCGGGACAGGGAGACCTATGGCTACACCTTC.

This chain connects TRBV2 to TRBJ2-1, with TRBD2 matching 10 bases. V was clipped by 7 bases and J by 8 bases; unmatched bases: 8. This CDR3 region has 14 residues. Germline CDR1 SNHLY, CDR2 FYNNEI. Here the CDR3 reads CASKERGGQDEQFF. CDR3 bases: TGTGCCAGCAAAGAGCGGGGGGGTCAAGATGAGCAGTTCTTC.

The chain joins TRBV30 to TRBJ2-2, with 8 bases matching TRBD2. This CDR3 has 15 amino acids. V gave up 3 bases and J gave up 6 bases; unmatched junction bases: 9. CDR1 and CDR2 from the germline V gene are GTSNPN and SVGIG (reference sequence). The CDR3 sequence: CAWSRRGVGAGELFF. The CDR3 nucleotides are TGTGCCTGGAGCCGGCGGGGGGTTGGTGCCGGGGAGCTGTTTTTT. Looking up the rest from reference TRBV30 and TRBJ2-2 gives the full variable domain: SQTIHQWPATLVQPVGSPLSLECTVEGTSNPNLYWYRQAAGRGLQLLFYSVGIGQISSEVPQNLSASRPQDRQFILSSKKLLLSDSGFYLCAWSRRGVGAGELFFGEGSRLTVL.

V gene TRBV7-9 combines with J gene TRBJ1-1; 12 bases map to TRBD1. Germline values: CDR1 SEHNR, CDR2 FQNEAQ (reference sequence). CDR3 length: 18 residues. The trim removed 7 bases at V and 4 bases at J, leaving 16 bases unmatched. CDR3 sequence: CASTPDWDRGQLGTEAFF. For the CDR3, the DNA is TGTGCCAGCACCCCCGATTGGGACAGGGGGCAATTGGGCACTGAAGCTTTCTTT.

The CDR3 sequence: CASSDSGGAGETQYF. CDR3 bases: TGTGCCAGCAGCGATAGCGGGGGGGCCGGGGAGACCCAGTACTTC. V is TRBV5-6 and J is TRBJ2-5; 11 bases map to TRBD2. The V and J ends lost 4 bases and 5 bases, in that order; junction bases with no gene match: 7. Looked up from germline, CDR1 is SGHDT and CDR2 is YYEEEE. This CDR3 region has 15 residues. The full variable domain, completed using reference TRBV5-6 and TRBJ2-5, is DAGVTQSPTHLIKTRGQQVTLRCSPKSGHDTVSWYQQALGQGPQFIFQYYEEEERQRGNFPDRFSGHQFPNYSSELNVNALLLGDSALYLCASSDSGGAGETQYFGPGTRLLVL.

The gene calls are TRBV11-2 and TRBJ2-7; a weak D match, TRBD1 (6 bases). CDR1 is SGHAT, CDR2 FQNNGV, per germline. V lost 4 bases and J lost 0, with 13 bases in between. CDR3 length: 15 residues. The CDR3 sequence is CASSWGQGYSYEQYF. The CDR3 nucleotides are TGTGCCAGCAGCTGGGGGCAGGGGTACTCCTACGAGCAGTACTTC.

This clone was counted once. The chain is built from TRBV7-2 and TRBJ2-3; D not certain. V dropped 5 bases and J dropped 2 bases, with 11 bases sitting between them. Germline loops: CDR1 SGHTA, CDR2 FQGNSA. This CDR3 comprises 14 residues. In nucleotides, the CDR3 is TGTGCCAGCAGCCCCGGGTCCTACACAGATACGCAGTATTTT. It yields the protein CASSPGSYTDTQYF.

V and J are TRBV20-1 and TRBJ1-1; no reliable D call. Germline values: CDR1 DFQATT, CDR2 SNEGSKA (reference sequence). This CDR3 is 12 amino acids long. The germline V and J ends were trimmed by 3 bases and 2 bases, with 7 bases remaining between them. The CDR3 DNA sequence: TGCAGTGCTAGTGGCGGCAACACTGAAGCTTTCTTT. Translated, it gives CSASGGNTEAFF.

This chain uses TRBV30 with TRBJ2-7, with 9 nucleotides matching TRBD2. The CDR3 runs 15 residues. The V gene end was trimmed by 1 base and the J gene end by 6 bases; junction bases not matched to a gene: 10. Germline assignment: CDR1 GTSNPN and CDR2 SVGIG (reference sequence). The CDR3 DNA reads TGTGCCTGGAGTGGGGCGAGCGGGAGGAAGCCCGAGCAGTACTTC. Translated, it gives CAWSGASGRKPEQYF.

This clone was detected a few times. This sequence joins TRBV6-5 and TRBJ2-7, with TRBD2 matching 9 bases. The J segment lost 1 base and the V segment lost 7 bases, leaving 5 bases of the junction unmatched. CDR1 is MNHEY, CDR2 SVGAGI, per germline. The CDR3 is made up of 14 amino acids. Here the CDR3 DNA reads TGTGCCAGCATCAACGCGGGGGGGTCCTACGAGCAGTACTTC. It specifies CASINAGGSYEQYF.

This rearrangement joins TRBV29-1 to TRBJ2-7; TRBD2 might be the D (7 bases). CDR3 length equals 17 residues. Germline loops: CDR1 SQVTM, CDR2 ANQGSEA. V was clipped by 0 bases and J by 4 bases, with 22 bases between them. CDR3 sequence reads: CSVEDRGSGRGRYEQYF. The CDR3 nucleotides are TGCAGCGTTGAAGATAGGGGATCGGGGAGGGGGAGGTACGAGCAGTACTTC.

The CDR3 region is CASSFGQQNTEAFF. CDR3 nucleotide sequence: TGTGCCAGCAGCTTCGGACAGCAGAACACTGAAGCTTTCTTT. V usage is TRBV5-5 and J usage is TRBJ1-1; D is possibly TRBD1 (6 bases). The CDR3 is 14 residues long. Trimming removed 2 bases from V and 1 base from J, with 9 bases in between. In germline, CDR1 is SGHKS, CDR2 YYEKEE (reference sequence).

The CDR3 spells CASSLGRGEYEQYF. DNA for the CDR3: TGTGCCAGCAGCTTAGGCAGGGGGGAATACGAGCAGTACTTC. This rearrangement joins TRBV7-9 to TRBJ2-7, with D perhaps TRBD1 (7 bases). CDR1 is SEHNR and CDR2 is FQNEAQ in the germline V gene (reference sequence). Deletions cut 1 base from V and 4 bases from J, with 11 bases between. The CDR3 length is 14 residues.

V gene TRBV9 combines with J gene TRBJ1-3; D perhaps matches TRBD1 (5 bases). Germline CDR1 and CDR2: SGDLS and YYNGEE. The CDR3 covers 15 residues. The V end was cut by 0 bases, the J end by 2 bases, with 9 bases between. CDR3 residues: CASSVGAGTGNTIYF. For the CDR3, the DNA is TGTGCCAGCAGCGTAGGAGCAGGGACTGGAAACACCATATATTTT. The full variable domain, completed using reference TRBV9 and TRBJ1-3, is DSGVTQTPKHLITATGQRVTLRCSPRSGDLSVYWYQQSLDQGLQFLIQYYNGEERAKGNILERFSAQQFPDLHSELNLSSLELGDSALYFCASSVGAGTGNTIYFGEGSWLTVV.

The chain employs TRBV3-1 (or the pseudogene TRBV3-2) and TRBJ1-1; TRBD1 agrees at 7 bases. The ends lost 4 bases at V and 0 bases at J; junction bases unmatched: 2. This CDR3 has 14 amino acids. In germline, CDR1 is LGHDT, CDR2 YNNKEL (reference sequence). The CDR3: CASSLGQLNTEAFF. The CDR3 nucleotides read TGTGCCAGCAGCCTGGGACAGTTGAACACTGAAGCTTTCTTT.

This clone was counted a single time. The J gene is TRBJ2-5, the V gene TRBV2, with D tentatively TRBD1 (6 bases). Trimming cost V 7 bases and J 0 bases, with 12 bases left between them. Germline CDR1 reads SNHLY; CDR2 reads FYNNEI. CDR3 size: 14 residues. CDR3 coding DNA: TGTGCCAGCATCACCCGGGACAACCAAGAGACCCAGTACTTC. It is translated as CASITRDNQETQYF. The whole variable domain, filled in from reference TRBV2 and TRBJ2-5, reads EPEVTQTPSHQVTQMGQEVILRCVPISNHLYFYWYRQILGQKVEFLVSFYNNEISEKSEIFDDQFSVERPDGSNFTLKIRSTKLEDSAMYFCASITRDNQETQYFGPGTRLLVL.

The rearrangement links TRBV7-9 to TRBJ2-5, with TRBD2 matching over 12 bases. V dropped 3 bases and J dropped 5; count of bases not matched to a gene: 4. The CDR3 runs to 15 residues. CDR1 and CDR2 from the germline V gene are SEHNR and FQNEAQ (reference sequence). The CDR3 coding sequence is TGTGCCAGCAGCTTCCTAGCGGGGGGGATCGAGACCCAGTACTTC. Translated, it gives CASSFLAGGIETQYF.

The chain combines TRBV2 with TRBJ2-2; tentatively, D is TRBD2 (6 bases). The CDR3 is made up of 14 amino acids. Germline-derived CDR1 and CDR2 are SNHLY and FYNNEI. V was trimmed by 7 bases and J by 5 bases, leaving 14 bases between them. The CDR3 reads CASTLGSSTGELFF. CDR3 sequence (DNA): TGTGCCAGCACCCTCGGGAGTAGTACCGGGGAGCTGTTTTTT.

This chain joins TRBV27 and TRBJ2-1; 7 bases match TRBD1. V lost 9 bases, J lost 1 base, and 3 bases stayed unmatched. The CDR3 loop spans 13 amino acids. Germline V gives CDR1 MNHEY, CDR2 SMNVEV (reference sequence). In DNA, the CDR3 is TGTGCCAGTCGACAGGGATCCTACAATGAGCAGTTCTTC. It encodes CASRQGSYNEQFF.

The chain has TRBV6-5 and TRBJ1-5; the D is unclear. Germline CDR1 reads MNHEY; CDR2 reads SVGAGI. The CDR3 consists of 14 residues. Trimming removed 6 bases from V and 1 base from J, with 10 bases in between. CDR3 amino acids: CASRPTVSNQPQHF. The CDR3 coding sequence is TGTGCCAGCAGACCCACAGTAAGCAATCAGCCCCAGCATTTT.

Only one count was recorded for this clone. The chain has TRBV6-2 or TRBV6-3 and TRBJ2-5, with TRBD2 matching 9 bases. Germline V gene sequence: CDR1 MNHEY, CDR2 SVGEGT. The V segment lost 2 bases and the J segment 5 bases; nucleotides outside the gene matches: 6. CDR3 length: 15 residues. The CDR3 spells CASSYELAGGETQYF. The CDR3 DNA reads TGTGCCAGCAGTTACGAACTAGCGGGCGGGGAGACCCAGTACTTC.

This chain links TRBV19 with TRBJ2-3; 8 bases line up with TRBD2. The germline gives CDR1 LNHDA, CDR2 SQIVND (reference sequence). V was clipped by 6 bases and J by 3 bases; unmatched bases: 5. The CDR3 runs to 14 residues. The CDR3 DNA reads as TGTGCCAGTAGGGATGCTAGCGGGACAGATACGCAGTATTTT. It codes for CASRDASGTDTQYF.